This T cell receptor (beta chain) was obtained from a study of identical twins. This clonotype was recorded a few times. The CDR3 length is 14 residues. The V gene's germline CDR1 is MNHEY and CDR2 SVGEGT. V shed 6 bases and J 10 bases; nucleotides not matched to a gene: 12. One entry per CDR3 protein results from TCRdb running MiXCR on the 5' RACE reads. The sample includes about 490,000 distinct CDR3 sequences, 12% to 15% of them seen just once. These data also featured in a second study, about yellow fever vaccine responses in identical twins.

This TCR derives from a woman aged 18-35 years in good health. V gene TRBV6-2 or TRBV6-3 combines with J gene TRBJ2-1; 7 nucleotides line up with TRBD1. Sample: CD4+ T cells sorted from blood. The CDR3 DNA is TGTGCCAGCAGCTTGACAGGGTCGATGGGGGAGCAGTTCTTC. Amino acids: CASSLTGSMGEQFF.